Listed below are T cell receptor beta chains from one sample, sequenced in a study of shared clonotypes between healthy human individuals. Generated by immunoSEQ multiplex PCR, the TCRdb table keeps only in-frame clones and is missing some. The sample lists more than 600,000 clones, around 92% seen once, with 24% in the top ten. Source material: naive CD8+ T cells sorted from blood. These receptors were taken from a man aged 30-40 years in good health. CDR3s include the opening cysteine and the closing phenylalanine or tryptophan. D genes are given only for firm matches. Clone size, where shown, is once, few, many, or a class for clones that have expanded.

J	size	V	D	DNA	CDR3
TRBJ1-2	-	TRBV7-9	-	TGTGCCAGCAGCTCCCCCGCGCGGGCGGCAGCCTATGGCTACACCTTC	CASSSPARAAAYGYTF
TRBJ2-3	-	TRBV19	-	TGTGCCAGTAGAGCCAGCAACACAGATACGCAGTATTTT	CASRASNTDTQYF
TRBJ2-7	-	TRBV18	-	TGTGCCAGCTCAGGGGTTACTCTTGAGCAGTACTTC	CASSGVTLEQYF
TRBJ1-5	few	TRBV27	-	TGTGCCAGCAGTTTATCGAGGGGAAGTCAGCCCCAGCATTTT	CASSLSRGSQPQHF
TRBJ2-3	-	TRBV5-8	TRBD1	TGTGCCAGCAGCGGACTGTCTTTACAGGGGCCACCGACAGATACGCAGTATTTT	CASSGLSLQGPPTDTQYF
TRBJ1-4	-	TRBV28	-	TGTGCCAGCCAGGGGTTGGAGGGTGTTGAAAAACTGTTTTTT	CASQGLEGVEKLFF
TRBJ2-7	-	TRBV19	-	TGTGCCAGTAGCGTGGCGGGGCCACCCTACGAGCAGTACTTC	CASSVAGPPYEQYF
TRBJ2-2	-	TRBV5-8	TRBD2	TGTGCCAGCAGCCCCCCGGATATATTGGGACTAGCGATCGGGGAGCTGTTTTTT	CASSPPDILGLAIGELFF
TRBJ2-7	-	TRBV7-9	-	TGTGCCAGCAGCGCCACCGGGGCCCATTACGAGCAGTACTTC	CASSATGAHYEQYF
TRBJ2-3	once	TRBV9	-	TGTGCCAGCAGCGTAGCTGCAGGGGAAGCAGATACGCAGTATTTT	CASSVAAGEADTQYF
TRBJ2-5	-	TRBV7-6	-	TGTGCCAGCAGCCCCCAGGGGTTGTGGGAGACCCAGTACTTC	CASSPQGLWETQYF
TRBJ2-7	-	TRBV13	TRBD1	TGTGCCAGCAGCCCCAACCTCGGACAGGCGGCCTACGAGCAGTACTTC	CASSPNLGQAAYEQYF
TRBJ2-7	-	TRBV9	-	TGTGCCAGCAGCGTAGGCCAGGCCGGGTACGAGCAGTACTTC	CASSVGQAGYEQYF
TRBJ2-1	-	TRBV4-1	-	TGCGCCAGCAGCCCTCGTTACTCCTACAATGAGCAGTTCTTC	CASSPRYSYNEQFF
TRBJ2-7	-	TRBV7-3	TRBD1	TGTGCCAGCAGCTTACAGGGGGCCCCCTCCTACGAGCAGTACTTC	CASSLQGAPSYEQYF
TRBJ1-2	-	TRBV27	-	TGTGCCAGCGGAAGCAGCGCTAACTATGGCTACACCTTC	CASGSSANYGYTF
TRBJ2-7	-	TRBV14	TRBD1	TGTGCCAGCAGCCGGACAGGGGAAGTCCACGAGCAGTACTTC	CASSRTGEVHEQYF